The T cell receptor (beta chain) described here comes from a study of OX40 agonist ivuxolimab in advanced cancers. Background for the entire study: Ivuxolimab was a fully human IgG2 agonistic monoclonal antibody targeting the costimulatory receptor OX40 (CD134). Intravenous ivuxolimab was administered to patients every 2 weeks at six dose levels: 0.01, 0.1, 0.3, 1.5, 3 and 10 mg/kg. Among the 52 dose-escalation patients, about 19 had hepatocellular carcinoma, some 15 melanoma, 9 renal cell carcinoma and 9 head and neck cancer. In the dose-escalation cohort, 82.7% of patients were male, and the mean age was approximately 55 years, with a range of about 23 to 90. Prior anti-PD-1, anti-PD-L1 or anti-CTLA-4 therapy was permitted, and checkpoint inhibitors had been received by about 44% of dose-escalation patients. Partial responses occurred in three dose-escalation patients, of whom one had hepatocellular carcinoma and two had cutaneous melanoma. The point of sequencing TCRbeta in the periphery was to test whether ivuxolimab changed TCR sequence diversity and drove clonal T-cell expansion. The paper covers the monotherapy dose-escalation part of the phase I ivuxolimab trial, which included N ≈ 57 patients.

The trial excluded patients who had a history of autoimmune disease or were on systemic immunosuppression. Peripheral blood for TCR sequencing was drawn from every dose cohort at baseline, at cycle 4 day 1 and at cycle 7 day 1. The samples were drawn from a first-in-human, open-label, multicenter phase I dose-escalation trial of ivuxolimab. Adults with locally advanced or metastatic melanoma, renal cell carcinoma, hepatocellular carcinoma or head and neck squamous cell carcinoma were enrolled in the trial. Before TCR sequencing, CD4+ T cells and CD8+ T cells from peripheral blood were sorted into separate populations. From the cysteine through the phenylalanine, the CDR3 covers 14 amino acids. Only the CDR3 part of the read is kept: 42 bases, read in frame from the first base. V is cut by 4 bases and J by 2 bases, and the space between the germline ends is 11 bases. For CDR1 and CDR2, the germline V gene lists SGHVS and FQNEAQ.

To note about this clone: The antigen it recognizes is unknown. No base-level quality is on record; no much larger clone is a single base apart.

For sequencing of the TCRbeta CDR3 region, genomic DNA was extracted from the sorted cells. TCRbeta CDR3 regions were sequenced using the immunoSEQ Assay. Sourced from immuneACCESS, this table was stored by TCRdb with only in-frame sequences that have V and J called. A share of the clones is absent; for the studies checked, an unresolved V gene accounts for under half, and the remainder has no known explanation. The sample contains over 85,000 clones, 80% to 90% of them found a single time. Together, the top ten hold around 6% of the sample. The study at large found these results: In partial responders in the 0.1-3.0 mg/kg groups, normalized peripheral clonal expansion was found to be among the lowest, especially among CD8+ T cells. On average, CD8+ T cells showed more expanded clones than CD4+ T cells after ivuxolimab. The antigen specificity of the peripheral T cells that underwent clonal expansion was not determined. Low levels of normalized T-cell clonal expansion were also seen in some patients who did not respond. At doses from 0.1 to 3.0 mg/kg, clonal expansion was seen in both CD4+ and CD8+ blood T cells between baseline and week 6.

The TCR sequence derives from an adult with an advanced solid tumor such as melanoma, head and neck, liver or kidney cancer. Recombination linked TRBV7-8 to TRBJ2-5; the D segment is perhaps TRBD1 or TRBD2, each sharing 6 matched bases. Sequenced material: CD4+ or CD8+ T cells sorted from blood, taken in a trial of the OX40 agonist ivuxolimab. At the DNA level, the sequence is TGTGCCAGCAGCTCTAGGGGGGAGCAAGAGACCCAGTACTTC. It translates to CASSSRGEQETQYF.